These 4 T cell receptor beta chains were all obtained from the same sample, sequenced in a study of vaccination effects on CD4 cells after COVID-19. It was after nine to eleven days of culture that CD4+ T cells were isolated. Vaccine administered to participants consisted of two doses of either BNT162b2 or mRNA-1273. These receptors have no known antigen. Clones were read by immunoSEQ multiplex PCR, and TCRdb kept only the in-frame ones, dropping some. The sample holds tens of thousands of clones; around 85% are singletons and the top ten take 2.4%. Material: CD4+ T cells from PBMCs cultured without peptide, obtained after COVID-19 vaccination. The receptors shown here come from a human donor who received a COVID-19 vaccine.

This chain connects TRBV5-6 to TRBJ1-2, with 10 bases that match TRBD1. The length of the CDR3 is 14 residues. Germline CDR1 reads SGHDT; CDR2 reads YYEEEE. With 4 bases clipped from V and 6 bases from J, the junction kept 6 bases outside the gene matches. The CDR3 region is CASSPDRGLDGYTF. The CDR3 bases are TGTGCCAGCAGCCCAGACAGGGGGCTCGATGGCTACACCTTC.

J is TRBJ1-1 and V is TRBV10-3; 7 bases match TRBD1. In germline, CDR1 is ENHRY, CDR2 SYGVKD. The CDR3 runs 15 residues. The V and J ends lost 3 bases and 3 bases, in that order; junction bases with no gene match: 7. The CDR3, as DNA: TGTGCCATCAGTGAAAGAGGGGGCGTAGACACTGAAGCTTTCTTT. Encoded protein: CAISERGGVDTEAFF.

This clone was recorded a few times. The rearrangement joins TRBV5-1 to TRBJ1-1, with D perhaps matching TRBD1 (5 bases). Germline V CDR1 and CDR2: SGHRS, YFSETQ. Trimming removed 3 bases at V and 1 base at J, with 7 bases between. There are 13 residues in the CDR3. CDR3 amino acids: CASSYDRNTEAFF. The CDR3 coding sequence is TGCGCCAGCAGCTACGACAGGAACACTGAAGCTTTCTTT.

The chain has TRBV30 and TRBJ2-5, with 7 bases aligning to TRBD2. This CDR3 is 14 amino acids long. Germline V gene data show CDR1 as GTSNPN and CDR2 as SVGIG (reference sequence). J gave up 2 bases and V 5 bases, and 8 bases lay outside the gene matches. DNA of the CDR3: TGTGCCTGGGGGAGGGGCGACGGACAAGAGACCCAGTACTTC. It specifies CAWGRGDGQETQYF. Supplemented by reference TRBV30 and TRBJ2-5, the full variable domain reads SQTIHQWPATLVQPVGSPLSLECTVEGTSNPNLYWYRQAAGRGLQLLFYSVGIGQISSEVPQNLSASRPQDRQFILSSKKLLLSDSGFYLCAWGRGDGQETQYFGPGTRLLVL.